This T cell receptor (beta chain) is drawn from a study of blood T cell repertoires in COVID-19 (dated by TCRdb to between 2020 and 2021). Context from the whole study: Collaborator samples came from the United States, Italy and Spain and covered acute and convalescent phases of COVID-19. Where HLA class I and class II types were available, the types were taken from metadata supplied by the sample provider, not from assay-based typing. The repertoires were released in a freely available public database meant as a resource for research on the immune response to SARS-CoV-2. Samples were obtained from the ongoing ImmuneRACE study (first 160 participants) and from some 1,200 subjects provided by 6 global collaborators. The dataset comprised deeply sampled blood TCRbeta repertoires from subjects exposed to, actively infected with, or recovered from COVID-19. Nearly every sample came with metadata listing a de-identified subject ID, COVID-19 status, age in years and sex. The material from the prospective study consisted of cDNA or gDNA derived from T cells, B-cell-depleted T cells, or PBMCs. The research as a whole found: The amount of clinical and demographic metadata varied by source and participant and was provided uncurated.

The immunoSEQ Assay, a bias-controlled multiplex PCR, was used to amplify TCRbeta CDR3 regions from genomic DNA. In the authors' own workflow: The number of nucleated cells in each sample was estimated by amplification of reference gene primers within the assay. To quantify the absolute abundance of each unique TCRbeta CDR3 rearrangement, sequence reads were collapsed and filtered. For each sample, productive Simpson clonality was calculated by taking the square root of Simpson's diversity index across productive rearrangements. TCRdb's version of the immuneACCESS table is confined to in-frame rearrangements and falls short of the full clone set. An unresolved V gene accounts for under half of the shortfall where checked; the remainder is of unknown origin. The DNA was the basis for D and trimming; V, J and clone size are from that table. The sample table lists around 140,000 clones, 81% of them with a count of one. More than 7.5% of the sample rests with the top ten.

Turning to this clone: It has no known antigen specificity. Base qualities are not at hand, and no much larger clone is one base apart.

Reading from cysteine to phenylalanine, the CDR3 counts 14 amino acids. Just CDR3 DNA is preserved here, 42 bases in frame from base 1. After removal of 7 bases from V and 2 bases from J, the junction retains 7 bases not matched to a gene. Via the germline V gene (reference sequence), CDR1 is SEHNR and CDR2 FQNEAQ. Whole blood was collected in K2EDTA tubes by collaborating institutions according to the institutions' own protocols. For TCRbeta analysis, collaborator samples were shipped as frozen whole blood, as isolated PBMCs, or as DNA extracted from either sample type. Here the chain combines TRBV7-9 and TRBJ1-1; TRBD1 agrees with 7 junctional bases. The TCR sequence derives from a woman aged 55 to 70 with active or convalescent COVID-19. Sequencing was performed on peripheral blood. The CDR3 protein: CASTEGQRNTEAFF. At the DNA level, the sequence is TGTGCCAGCACCGAGGGACAGAGAAACACTGAAGCTTTCTTT.